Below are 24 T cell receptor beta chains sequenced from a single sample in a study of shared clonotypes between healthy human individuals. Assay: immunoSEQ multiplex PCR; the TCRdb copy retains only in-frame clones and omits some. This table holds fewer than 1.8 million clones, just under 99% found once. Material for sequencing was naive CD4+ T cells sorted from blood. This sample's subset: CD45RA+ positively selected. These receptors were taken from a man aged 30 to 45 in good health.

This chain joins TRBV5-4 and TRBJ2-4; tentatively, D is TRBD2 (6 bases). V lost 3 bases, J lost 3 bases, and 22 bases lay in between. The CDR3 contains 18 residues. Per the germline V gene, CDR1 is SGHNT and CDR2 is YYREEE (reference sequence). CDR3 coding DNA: TGTGCCAGCAGCTATCTCGGAGGGGTCTGGAGGGACAAAAACATTCAGTACTTC. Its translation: CASSYLGGVWRDKNIQYF.

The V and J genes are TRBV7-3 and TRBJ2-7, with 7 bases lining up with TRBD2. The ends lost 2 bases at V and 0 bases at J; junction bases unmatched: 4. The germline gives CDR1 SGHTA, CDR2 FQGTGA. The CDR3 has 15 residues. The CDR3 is CASSLFGGVSYEQYF. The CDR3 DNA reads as TGTGCCAGCAGCTTATTTGGGGGGGTCTCCTACGAGCAGTACTTC.

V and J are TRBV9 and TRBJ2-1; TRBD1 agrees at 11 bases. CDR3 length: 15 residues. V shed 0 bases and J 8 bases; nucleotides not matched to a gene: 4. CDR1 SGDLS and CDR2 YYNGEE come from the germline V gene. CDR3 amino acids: CASSVGGTGGYEQFF. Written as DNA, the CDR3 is TGTGCCAGCAGCGTAGGCGGGACAGGGGGTTATGAGCAGTTCTTC.

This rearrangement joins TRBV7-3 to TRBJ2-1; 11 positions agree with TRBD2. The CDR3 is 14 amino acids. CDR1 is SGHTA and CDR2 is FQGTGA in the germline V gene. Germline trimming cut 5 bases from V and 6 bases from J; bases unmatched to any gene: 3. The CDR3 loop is CASSQGLAVNEQFF. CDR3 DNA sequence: TGTGCCAGCAGCCAGGGACTAGCGGTCAATGAGCAGTTCTTC.

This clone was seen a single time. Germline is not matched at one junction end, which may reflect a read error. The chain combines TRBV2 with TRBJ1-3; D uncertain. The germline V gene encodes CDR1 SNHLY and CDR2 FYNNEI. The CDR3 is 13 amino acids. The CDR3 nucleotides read TGTGCCAGCAGGACCTCCCCTGGGAACACCATATATTTT. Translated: CASRTSPGNTIYF.

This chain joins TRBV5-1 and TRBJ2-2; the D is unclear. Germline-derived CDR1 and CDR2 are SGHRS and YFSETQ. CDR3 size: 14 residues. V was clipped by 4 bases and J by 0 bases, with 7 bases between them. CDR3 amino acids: CASSTDTNTGELFF. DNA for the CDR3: TGCGCCAGCAGCACAGACACGAACACCGGGGAGCTGTTTTTT.

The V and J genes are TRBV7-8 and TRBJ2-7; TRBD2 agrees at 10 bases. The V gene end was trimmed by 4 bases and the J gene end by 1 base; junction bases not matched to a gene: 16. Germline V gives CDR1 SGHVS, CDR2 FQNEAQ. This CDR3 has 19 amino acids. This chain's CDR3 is CASSSGWPGLAGESYEQYF. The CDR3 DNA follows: TGTGCCAGCAGCTCCGGCTGGCCCGGGCTAGCGGGAGAATCCTACGAGCAGTACTTC.

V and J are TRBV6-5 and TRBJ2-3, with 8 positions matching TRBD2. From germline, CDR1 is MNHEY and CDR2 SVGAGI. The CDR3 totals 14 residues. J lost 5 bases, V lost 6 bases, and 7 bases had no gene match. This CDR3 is CASSLGTRVDTQYF. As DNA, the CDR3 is TGTGCCAGCAGCCTTGGGACTAGAGTAGATACGCAGTATTTT.

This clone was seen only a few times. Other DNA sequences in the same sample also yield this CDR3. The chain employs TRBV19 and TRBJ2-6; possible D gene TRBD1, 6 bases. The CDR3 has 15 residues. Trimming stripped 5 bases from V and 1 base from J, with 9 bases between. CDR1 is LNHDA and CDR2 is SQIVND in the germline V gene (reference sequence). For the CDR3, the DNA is TGTGCCAGTAGTGCGCAGGGGTCTGGGGCCAACGTCCTGACTTTC. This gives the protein CASSAQGSGANVLTF.

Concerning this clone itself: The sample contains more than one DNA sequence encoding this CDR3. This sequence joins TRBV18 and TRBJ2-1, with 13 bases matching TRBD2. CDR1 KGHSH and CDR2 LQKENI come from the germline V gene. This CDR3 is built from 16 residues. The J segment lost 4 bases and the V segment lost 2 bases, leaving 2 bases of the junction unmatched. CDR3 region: CASSPLGLAGYNEQFF. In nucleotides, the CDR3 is TGTGCCAGCTCACCATTGGGACTAGCGGGGTACAATGAGCAGTTCTTC.

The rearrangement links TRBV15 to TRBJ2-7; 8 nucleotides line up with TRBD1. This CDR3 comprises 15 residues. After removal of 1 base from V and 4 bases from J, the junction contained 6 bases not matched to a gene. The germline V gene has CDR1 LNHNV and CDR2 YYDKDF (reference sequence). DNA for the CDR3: TGTGCCACCAGCAGAGCAGGGGGCAGGTTGTACGAGCAGTACTTC. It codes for CATSRAGGRLYEQYF.

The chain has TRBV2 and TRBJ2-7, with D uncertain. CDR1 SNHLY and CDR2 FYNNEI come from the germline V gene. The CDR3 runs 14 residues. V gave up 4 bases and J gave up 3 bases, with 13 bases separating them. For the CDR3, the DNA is TGTGCCAGCAGTGGGTCTAGGGTAGGCTACGAGCAGTACTTC. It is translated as CASSGSRVGYEQYF. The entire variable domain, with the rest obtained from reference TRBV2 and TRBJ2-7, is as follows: EPEVTQTPSHQVTQMGQEVILRCVPISNHLYFYWYRQILGQKVEFLVSFYNNEISEKSEIFDDQFSVERPDGSNFTLKIRSTKLEDSAMYFCASSGSRVGYEQYFGPGTRLTVT.

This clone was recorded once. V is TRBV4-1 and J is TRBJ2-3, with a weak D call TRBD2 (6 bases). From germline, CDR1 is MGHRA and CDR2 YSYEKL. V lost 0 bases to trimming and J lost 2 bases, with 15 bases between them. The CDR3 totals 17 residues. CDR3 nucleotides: TGCGCCAGCAGCCAAGATGGGATCGGGAGCACCACAGATACGCAGTATTTT. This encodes CASSQDGIGSTTDTQYF.

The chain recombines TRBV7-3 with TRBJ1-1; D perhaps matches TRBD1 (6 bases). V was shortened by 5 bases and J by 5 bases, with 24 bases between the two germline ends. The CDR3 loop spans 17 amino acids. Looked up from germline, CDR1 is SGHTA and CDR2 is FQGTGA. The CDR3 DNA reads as TGTGCCAGCAGCCCCCTCGGGGGGGCCGTAGGTAGGACTGAAGCTTTCTTT. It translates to CASSPLGGAVGRTEAFF.

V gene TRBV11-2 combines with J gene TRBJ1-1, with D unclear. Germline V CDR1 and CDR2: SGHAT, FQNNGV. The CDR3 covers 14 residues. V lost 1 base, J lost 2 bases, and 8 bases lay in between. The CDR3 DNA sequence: TGTGCCAGCAGCTTAGGGGTGCTTAACACTGAAGCTTTCTTT. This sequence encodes CASSLGVLNTEAFF.

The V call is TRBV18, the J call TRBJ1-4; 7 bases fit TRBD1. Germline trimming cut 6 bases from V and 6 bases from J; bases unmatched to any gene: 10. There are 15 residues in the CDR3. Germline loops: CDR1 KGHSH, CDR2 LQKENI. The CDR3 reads CASSPRQGLDEKLFF. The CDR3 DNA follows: TGTGCCAGCTCGCCCAGACAGGGTCTGGATGAAAAACTGTTTTTT.

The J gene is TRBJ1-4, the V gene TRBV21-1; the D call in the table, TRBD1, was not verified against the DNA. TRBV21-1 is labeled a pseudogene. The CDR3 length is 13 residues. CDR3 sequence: CASTLQGNEKLFF. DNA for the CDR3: TGTGCCAGCACTTTACAGGGTAATGAAAAACTGTTTTTT.

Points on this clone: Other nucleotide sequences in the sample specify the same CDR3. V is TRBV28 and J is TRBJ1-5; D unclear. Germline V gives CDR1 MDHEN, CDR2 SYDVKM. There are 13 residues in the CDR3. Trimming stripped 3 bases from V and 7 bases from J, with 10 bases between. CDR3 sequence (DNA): TGTGCCAGCAGTTTCCGGGGAAGACAGCCCCAGCATTTT. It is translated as CASSFRGRQPQHF. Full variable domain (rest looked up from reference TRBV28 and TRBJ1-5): DVKVTQSSRYLVKRTGEKVFLECVQDMDHENMFWYRQDPGLGLRLIYFSYDVKMKEKGDIPEGYSVSREKKERFSLILESASTNQTSMYLCASSFRGRQPQHFGDGTRLSIL.

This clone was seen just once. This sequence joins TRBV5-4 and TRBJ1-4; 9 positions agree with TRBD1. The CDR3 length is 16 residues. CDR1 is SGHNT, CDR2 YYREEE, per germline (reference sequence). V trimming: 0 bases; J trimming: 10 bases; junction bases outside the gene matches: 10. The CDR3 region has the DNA TGTGCCAGCAGCTTGGCCGGGACAGGGTCGTTAGGAAAACTGTTTTTT. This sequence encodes CASSLAGTGSLGKLFF.

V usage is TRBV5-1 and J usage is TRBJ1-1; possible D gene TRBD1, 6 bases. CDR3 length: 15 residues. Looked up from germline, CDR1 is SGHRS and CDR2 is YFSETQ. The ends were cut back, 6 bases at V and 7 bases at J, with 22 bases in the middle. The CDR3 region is CASKALETGRVEAFF. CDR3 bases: TGCGCCAGCAAGGCTCTTGAAACAGGGCGGGTTGAAGCTTTCTTT. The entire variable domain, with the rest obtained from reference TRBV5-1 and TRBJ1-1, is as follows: KAGVTQTPRYLIKTRGQQVTLSCSPISGHRSVSWYQQTPGQGLQFLFEYFSETQRNKGNFPGRFSGRQFSNSRSEMNVSTLELGDSALYLCASKALETGRVEAFFGQGTRLTVV.

DNA for the CDR3: TGCGCCAGCAGCCAAGATCTTAGGTACTATGGCTACACCTTC. Its translation: CASSQDLRYYGYTF. The rearrangement uses TRBV4-1 and TRBJ1-2; D uncertain. The CDR3 sequence is 14 residues long. Germline CDR1 is MGHRA and CDR2 is YSYEKL. V shed 0 bases and J shed 3 bases, with 8 bases lying between them.

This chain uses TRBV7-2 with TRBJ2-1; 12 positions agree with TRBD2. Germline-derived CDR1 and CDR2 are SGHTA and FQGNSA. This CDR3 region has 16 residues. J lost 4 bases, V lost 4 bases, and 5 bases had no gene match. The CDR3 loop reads CASSSRLAGAYNEQFF. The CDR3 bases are TGTGCCAGCAGCTCTCGACTAGCGGGAGCATACAATGAGCAGTTCTTC. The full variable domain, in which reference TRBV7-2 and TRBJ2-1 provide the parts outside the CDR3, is GAGVSQSPSNKVTEKGKDVELRCDPISGHTALYWYRQSLGQGLEFLIYFQGNSAPDKSGLPSDRFSAERTGGSVSTLTIQRTQQEDSAVYLCASSSRLAGAYNEQFFGPGTRLTVL.

CDR3 region: CASSLFSSASAGGAYEQYF. In DNA form, the CDR3 reads TGTGCCAGCAGCTTATTCAGCTCAGCGTCCGCAGGGGGGGCCTACGAGCAGTACTTC. The J gene is TRBJ2-7, the V gene TRBV7-6, with D possibly called TRBD1 or TRBD2 (7 bases each). Germline V CDR1 and CDR2: SGHVS, FNYEAQ. This CDR3 is built from 19 residues. Trimming removed 2 bases from V and 2 bases from J, with 25 bases in between.

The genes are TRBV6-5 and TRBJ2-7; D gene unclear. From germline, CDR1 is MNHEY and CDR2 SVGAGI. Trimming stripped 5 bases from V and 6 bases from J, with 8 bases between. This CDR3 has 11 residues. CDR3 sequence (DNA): TGTGCCAGCAGTGAAGTTGGCGAGCAGTACTTC. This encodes CASSEVGEQYF.